Listed below are T cell receptor beta chains from one sample, sequenced in a study of blood T cell repertoires in COVID-19. Using immunoSEQ multiplex PCR, the repertoire was profiled, and TCRdb retains in-frame clones only, with some absent. The repertoire holds approximately 130,000 clones, 84% seen once, with 9.5% to 15% in the top ten. The specimen was peripheral blood. Receptor source: a human donor in a cohort sampled during active COVID-19. CDR3s include the opening cysteine and the closing phenylalanine or tryptophan.

v_call: TRBV7-2
j_call: TRBJ1-2
cdr3_aa: CASRPTGGVGGYTF

v_call: TRBV7-9
j_call: TRBJ1-2
cdr3_aa: CASSLSVTGLYGYTF

v_call: TRBV9
j_call: TRBJ2-5
cdr3_aa: CASSEGQGGKETQYF

v_call: TRBV2
j_call: TRBJ2-1
cdr3_aa: CASRIRLAGEQFF

v_call: TRBV6-2/TRBV6-3
j_call: TRBJ2-4
cdr3_aa: CASSYQGYGVIQYF

v_call: TRBV5-6
j_call: TRBJ1-2
cdr3_aa: CASSLEGPGGTFGYGYTF

v_call: TRBV5-6
j_call: TRBJ1-5
cdr3_aa: CASSLAGNQPQHF

v_call: TRBV27
j_call: TRBJ2-3
cdr3_aa: CASRRTGGADTQYF

v_call: TRBV12-3/TRBV12-4
j_call: TRBJ1-2
cdr3_aa: CASSFPGGAGYTF

v_call: TRBV7-9
j_call: TRBJ2-4
cdr3_aa: CASSWDRGDKNIQYF

v_call: TRBV2
j_call: TRBJ1-5
cdr3_aa: CASSVQGAAEPQHF

v_call: TRBV3-1/TRBV3-2
j_call: TRBJ2-5
cdr3_aa: CAARASGAQETQYF

v_call: TRBV10-1
j_call: TRBJ2-1
cdr3_aa: CASSESIGGLEFF

v_call: TRBV13
j_call: TRBJ2-1
cdr3_aa: CASSLTEPNEQFF

v_call: TRBV7-3
j_call: TRBJ2-7
cdr3_aa: CASSRTGTGRDEQYF

v_call: TRBV10-3
j_call: TRBJ2-7
cdr3_aa: CATLPGIAGVEQYF

v_call: TRBV13
j_call: TRBJ1-1
cdr3_aa: CASSLRQGQMNTEAFF

v_call: TRBV19
j_call: TRBJ1-4
cdr3_aa: CASSSLSRGRGEKLFF

v_call: TRBV13
j_call: TRBJ2-1
cdr3_aa: CASSFTLAGWNEQFF

v_call: TRBV6-5
j_call: TRBJ2-7
cdr3_aa: CASSYSLGGTYEQYF

v_call: TRBV27
j_call: TRBJ2-1
cdr3_aa: CASSLYGGSYNEQFF

v_call: TRBV11-1
j_call: TRBJ1-1
cdr3_aa: CASSPGYTEAFF

v_call: TRBV4-2
j_call: TRBJ2-7
cdr3_aa: CASSQLQGQREQYF

v_call: TRBV18
j_call: TRBJ2-3
cdr3_aa: CASSPGTGGADTQYF

v_call: TRBV5-5
j_call: TRBJ2-3
cdr3_aa: CASSLVTSTDTQYF

v_call: TRBV5-1
j_call: TRBJ2-3
cdr3_aa: CASSFLAGGADTQYF

v_call: TRBV5-1
j_call: TRBJ2-1
cdr3_aa: CASSLGASGGYNEQFF

v_call: TRBV6-2/TRBV6-3
j_call: TRBJ2-7
cdr3_aa: CASSIAPPGQLYEQYF

v_call: TRBV6-6
j_call: TRBJ1-1
cdr3_aa: CASSSQAGGNLREAFF

v_call: TRBV19
j_call: TRBJ1-3
cdr3_aa: CAPVPGAQGNTIYF

v_call: TRBV7-2
j_call: TRBJ2-2
cdr3_aa: CASSSLSAGELFF

v_call: TRBV19
j_call: TRBJ2-5
cdr3_aa: CASSPRASGGQETQYF

v_call: TRBV30
j_call: TRBJ2-7
cdr3_aa: CAWGQAYEQYF

v_call: TRBV5-1
j_call: TRBJ1-1
cdr3_aa: CASSFGTKNTEAFF

v_call: TRBV14
j_call: TRBJ1-2
cdr3_aa: CASSQAYGLGYTF

v_call: TRBV28
j_call: TRBJ2-7
cdr3_aa: CASSFPQVFYPYEQYF

v_call: TRBV7-9
j_call: TRBJ1-1
cdr3_aa: CASSVGQGEAEAFF

v_call: TRBV5-5
j_call: TRBJ1-2
cdr3_aa: CASSLDPGEKYGYTF

v_call: TRBV6-6
j_call: TRBJ1-4
cdr3_aa: CASSYIGGKRWEKLFF

v_call: TRBV25-1
j_call: TRBJ1-2
cdr3_aa: CASSEAGRNYGYTF

v_call: TRBV18
j_call: TRBJ2-3
cdr3_aa: CASSRGGFGTDTQYF

v_call: TRBV7-2
j_call: TRBJ2-7
cdr3_aa: CASSLSMGSGTYEQYF

v_call: TRBV5-1
j_call: TRBJ2-1
cdr3_aa: CASSLVSGGAWVEQFF